This TCR beta chain was obtained from a study of CD8+CD57+ T cells in acquired aplastic anemia. Study background: The sorted CD4+ and CD8+ cells yielded an average approximately 3.2 ug of DNA. Study-wide points: Found in both controls and patients were approximately 30 CD8+ CDR3 sequences.

CDR3 and TCR beta VDJ profiling relied on genomic DNA as the template. In TCRdb, the reads were re-called with MiXCR into one record per CDR3 protein. This table has under 200,000 distinct CDR3 sequences, roughly 40% appearing once. Between the trimmed V and J ends, which lost 1 base and 4 bases, there was a span of 16 bases. CDR3 length: 17 amino acids. Germline CDR1 is SGHVS and CDR2 is FQNEAQ. This clonotype showed up just once. Its antigen is as yet unknown. The sample consisted of sorted CD4+, CD8+, or CD8+CD57+ T cells (not recorded which) from PBMCs. V and J are TRBV7-8 and TRBJ1-4; D might be TRBD1 (5 bases). The sequence was obtained from a human donor in good health. The CDR3 loop reads CASSLGWGETLNEKLFF. In nucleotides, the CDR3 is TGTGCCAGCAGCTTAGGTTGGGGGGAAACCCTTAATGAAAAACTGTTTTTT.